Following are 15 T cell receptor beta chains from one sample sequenced in a study of blood T cell repertoires in COVID-19. TCRdb's copy holds only in-frame clones and misses some; the assay was immunoSEQ multiplex PCR. The sample includes under 200,000 clones, about four fifths of them seen just once. Material for sequencing was peripheral blood. These receptors all stem from a woman of 80 years or more with acute or convalescent COVID-19.

The V call is TRBV2, the J call TRBJ2-3; perhaps TRBD2 as D (6 bases). The V and J ends lost 5 bases and 0 bases respectively, with 9 bases between them. The length of the CDR3 is 14 residues. Germline CDR1 SNHLY, CDR2 FYNNEI. The CDR3 is CASSPLASTDTQYF. For the CDR3, the DNA is TGTGCCAGCAGTCCCCTAGCGAGCACAGATACGCAGTATTTT.

The chain links TRBV14 to TRBJ2-2; TRBD2 is a possible D gene (7 bases). CDR1 is SGHDN, CDR2 FVKESK, per germline. The CDR3 covers 19 residues. Trimming cost V 0 bases and J 6 bases, with 23 bases left between them. The CDR3 spells CASSQEWTRGRGGPGELFF. In DNA form, the CDR3 reads TGTGCCAGCAGCCAAGAGTGGACTAGGGGCAGGGGCGGGCCCGGGGAGCTGTTTTTT.

V is TRBV10-2 and J is TRBJ1-4; the D gene is possibly TRBD1 (5 bases). Germline CDR1 is WSHSY and CDR2 is SAAADI. CDR3 length: 14 amino acids. V dropped 3 bases and J dropped 3 bases, with 8 bases sitting between them. CDR3 DNA: TGCGCCAGCAGTGAAAAGACAGCTAATGAAAAACTGTTTTTT. This gives the protein CASSEKTANEKLFF.

The rearrangement joins TRBV19 to TRBJ2-7, with 9 bases aligning to TRBD1. V gave up 5 bases and J gave up 7 bases; unmatched junction bases: 12. This CDR3 has 15 residues. Germline V gives CDR1 LNHDA, CDR2 SQIVND (reference sequence). Here the CDR3 DNA reads TGTGCCAGTAGTGTACTCCGGGACAGGGTTCTTGAGCAGTACTTC. It yields the protein CASSVLRDRVLEQYF.

J is TRBJ1-6 and V is TRBV6-4; D perhaps matches TRBD1 (5 bases). The CDR3 extends over 15 amino acids. Germline loops: CDR1 MRHNA, CDR2 SNTAGT. V was trimmed by 10 bases and J by 0 bases, leaving 13 bases between them. CDR3 DNA sequence: TGTGCCACCATAGACAGAAGCTCCTATAATTCACCCCTCCACTTT. Encoded protein: CATIDRSSYNSPLHF.

The chain uses TRBV6-6 and TRBJ1-1; the D is unclear. The length of the CDR3 is 12 residues. The V end lost 8 bases, the J end lost 0 bases, and 7 bases lay between the germline ends. Germline V CDR1 and CDR2: MNHNY, SVGAGI (reference sequence). CDR3: CASRNMNTEAFF. CDR3 coding DNA: TGTGCCAGCCGTAACATGAACACTGAAGCTTTCTTT.

The chain links TRBV5-5 to TRBJ2-3, with 9 bases aligning to TRBD2. Trimming cost V 4 bases and J 0 bases; bases outside gene matches: 15. This CDR3 is built from 19 residues. Germline values: CDR1 SGHKS, CDR2 YYEKEE (reference sequence). CDR3 bases: TGTGCCAGCAGCATGCGCGGGGGGGCGACAGCAGCTAGCACAGATACGCAGTATTTT. Translated: CASSMRGGATAASTDTQYF.

The chain uses TRBV9 and TRBJ1-5; D call uncertain. The length of the CDR3 is 14 residues. V gave up 3 bases and J gave up 7 bases, with 14 bases separating them. The V gene's germline CDR1 is SGDLS and CDR2 YYNGEE. In nucleotides, the CDR3 is TGTGCCAGCAGCGATGGGCCGGGAGGGCAGCCCCAGCATTTT. Protein product: CASSDGPGGQPQHF.

The V call is TRBV19, the J call TRBJ1-5, with TRBD1 identical over 9 bases. The V segment lost 5 bases and the J segment 4 bases; nucleotides outside the gene matches: 3. This CDR3 is 14 amino acids long. The germline V gene encodes CDR1 LNHDA and CDR2 SQIVND (reference sequence). The CDR3 bases are TGTGCCAGTAGTGTGACAGGGGGGAATCAGCCCCAGCATTTT. Its translation is CASSVTGGNQPQHF.

The chain combines TRBV4-1 with TRBJ2-2, with a weak D call TRBD1 (7 bases). This CDR3 has 17 amino acids. Germline CDR1 reads MGHRA; CDR2 reads YSYEKL. V was cut by 3 bases and J by 2 bases, with 16 bases left in between. The CDR3, as DNA: TGCGCCAGCAGCCATGCCACAGGGGCGGGAAACACCGGGGAGCTGTTTTTT. Protein product: CASSHATGAGNTGELFF.

This chain uses TRBV9 with TRBJ1-3; D remains unclear. The CDR3 loop spans 18 amino acids. Germline V lookup: CDR1 SGDLS, CDR2 YYNGEE. Trimming pared 0 bases from V and 0 bases from J, leaving 16 bases between. CDR3 coding DNA: TGTGCCAGCAGCGTAGGTCCACGACGAGGCCACTCTGGAAACACCATATATTTT. Translated: CASSVGPRRGHSGNTIYF. Using reference TRBV9 and TRBJ1-3 for the parts outside the CDR3, the full variable domain is DSGVTQTPKHLITATGQRVTLRCSPRSGDLSVYWYQQSLDQGLQFLIQYYNGEERAKGNILERFSAQQFPDLHSELNLSSLELGDSALYFCASSVGPRRGHSGNTIYFGEGSWLTVV.

This sequence joins TRBV18 and TRBJ2-7; 10 bases are a match to TRBD2. Looked up from germline, CDR1 is KGHSH and CDR2 is LQKENI. The CDR3 contains 16 residues. Losses at the gene ends were 2 bases for V and 6 bases for J; bases not matched to a gene: 10. The CDR3 bases are TGTGCCAGCTCACCAACAAAAGCGGGGGGGGCCCTCGAGCAGTACTTC. Translation gives CASSPTKAGGALEQYF.

This clone turned up a few times. CDR3 bases: TGTGCCAGTAGTATAACAGGGAACTATGGCTACACCTTC. Residues: CASSITGNYGYTF. The V call is TRBV19, the J call TRBJ1-2; D is perhaps TRBD1 (6 bases). CDR1 is LNHDA, CDR2 SQIVND, per germline (reference sequence). The CDR3 sequence is 13 residues long. Trimming left V 2 bases short and J 2 bases short, with 6 bases between.

This clone has just a few counts. This chain uses TRBV28 with TRBJ1-3; TRBD1 agrees at 9 bases. The germline CDR1 and CDR2 sequences are MDHEN and SYDVKM. CDR3 length: 16 amino acids. V dropped 4 bases and J dropped 3; count of bases not matched to a gene: 7. CDR3 DNA: TGTGCCAGCAGTTCCTCGGACAGGGGTGTTGGAAACACCATATATTTT. It codes for CASSSSDRGVGNTIYF. The complete variable domain, with remaining parts taken from reference TRBV28 and TRBJ1-3, reads DVKVTQSSRYLVKRTGEKVFLECVQDMDHENMFWYRQDPGLGLRLIYFSYDVKMKEKGDIPEGYSVSREKKERFSLILESASTNQTSMYLCASSSSDRGVGNTIYFGEGSWLTVV.

J is TRBJ1-5 and V is TRBV20-1; D gene uncertain. This CDR3 contains 14 residues. Trimming shortened V by 3 bases and J by 7 bases, and 16 bases separated the two germline ends. Germline CDR1 and CDR2: DFQATT and SNEGSKA (reference sequence). The CDR3 region is CSASGRYQTQPQHF. The CDR3 DNA sequence: TGCAGTGCTAGTGGCAGGTACCAAACCCAGCCCCAGCATTTT.